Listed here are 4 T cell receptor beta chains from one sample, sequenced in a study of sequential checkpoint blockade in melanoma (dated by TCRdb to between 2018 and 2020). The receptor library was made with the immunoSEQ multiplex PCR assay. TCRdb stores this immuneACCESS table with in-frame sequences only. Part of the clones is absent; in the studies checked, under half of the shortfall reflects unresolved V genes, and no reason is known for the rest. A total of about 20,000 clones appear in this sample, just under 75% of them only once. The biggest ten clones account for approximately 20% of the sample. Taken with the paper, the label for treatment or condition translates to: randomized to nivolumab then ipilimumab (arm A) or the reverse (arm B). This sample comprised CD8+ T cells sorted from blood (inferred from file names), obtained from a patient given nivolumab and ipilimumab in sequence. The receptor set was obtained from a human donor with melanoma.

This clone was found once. CDR3 amino acids: CASSIGTGDQPQHF. CDR3 in DNA: TGTGCCAGCAGTATAGGGACAGGGGATCAGCCCCAGCATTTT. The rearrangement uses TRBV9 and TRBJ1-5; 10 bases are a match to TRBD1. The V gene end was trimmed by 5 bases and the J gene end by 5 bases; junction bases not matched to a gene: 4. Germline V gives CDR1 SGDLS, CDR2 YYNGEE. The CDR3 contains 14 residues.

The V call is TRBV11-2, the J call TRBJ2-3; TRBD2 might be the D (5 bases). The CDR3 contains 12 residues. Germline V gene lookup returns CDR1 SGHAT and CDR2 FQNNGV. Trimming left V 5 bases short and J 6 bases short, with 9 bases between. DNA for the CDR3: TGTGCCAGCAGCCCCCCGGGGGATACGCAGTATTTT. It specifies CASSPPGDTQYF.

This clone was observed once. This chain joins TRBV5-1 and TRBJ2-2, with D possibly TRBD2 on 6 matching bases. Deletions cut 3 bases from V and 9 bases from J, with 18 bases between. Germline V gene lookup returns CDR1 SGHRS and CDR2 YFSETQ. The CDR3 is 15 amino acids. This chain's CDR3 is CASSSGLSREWELFF. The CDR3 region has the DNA TGCGCCAGCAGCTCCGGGCTCTCGCGGGAATGGGAGCTGTTTTTT.

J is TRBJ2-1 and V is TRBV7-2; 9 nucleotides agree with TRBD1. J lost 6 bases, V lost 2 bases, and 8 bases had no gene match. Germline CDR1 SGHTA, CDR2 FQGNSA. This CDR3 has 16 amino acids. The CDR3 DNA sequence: TGTGCCAGCAGCTTATTTGTGGGACAGGGTTTCAATGAGCAGTTCTTC. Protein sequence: CASSLFVGQGFNEQFF.